These 9 T cell receptor beta chains were sequenced from one sample in a study of blood T cell repertoires in COVID-19 (dated by TCRdb to the early 2020s). To prepare the library, the immunoSEQ multiplex PCR assay was applied. TCRdb re-hosts the immuneACCESS table, in-frame sequences only. Its copies lack some clones; in the studies checked, an unresolved V gene accounts for under half of them, and the cause for the rest is not known. This sample is represented by about 170,000 clones; 85% of them were singletons. Approximately 3% of the sample comes from the top ten. The sample comprised peripheral blood. These receptors originate from a human donor with acute or convalescent COVID-19. The donor label of this sample is uncertain.

V is TRBV11-2 and J is TRBJ2-3; 12 nucleotides align to TRBD2. V dropped 5 bases and J dropped 1; count of bases not matched to a gene: 1. Germline V lookup: CDR1 SGHAT, CDR2 FQNNGV. This CDR3 region has 15 residues. CDR3 residues: CASSRLAGGTDTQYF. The CDR3 nucleotides read TGTGCCAGCAGCAGACTAGCGGGGGGCACAGATACGCAGTATTTT.

This chain connects TRBV5-4 to TRBJ1-4, with 7 positions matching TRBD1. This CDR3 has 17 amino acids. V lost 0 bases, J lost 0 bases, and 5 bases stayed unmatched. Germline CDR1 is SGHNT and CDR2 is YYREEE (reference sequence). The CDR3 spells CASSLDRGSATNEKLFF. CDR3 DNA sequence: TGTGCCAGCAGCTTGGACAGGGGAAGTGCAACTAATGAAAAACTGTTTTTT. Full variable domain (remainder filled in from reference TRBV5-4 and TRBJ1-4): ETGVTQSPTHLIKTRGQQVTLRCSSQSGHNTVSWYQQALGQGPQFIFQYYREEENGRGNFPPRFSGLQFPNYSSELNVNALELDDSALYLCASSLDRGSATNEKLFFGSGTQLSVL.

The gene calls are TRBV6-1 and TRBJ2-7; D perhaps matches TRBD1 (5 bases). The V end lost 2 bases, the J end lost 2 bases, and 13 bases lay between the germline ends. Germline V CDR1 and CDR2: MNHNS, SASEGT. CDR3 length: 15 residues. In nucleotides, the CDR3 is TGTGCCAGCAGTGAAAGGCAGGGTAATCCCTACGAGCAGTACTTC. As protein: CASSERQGNPYEQYF.

This chain joins TRBV9 and TRBJ2-7, with 10 bases fitting TRBD1. The CDR3 has 15 residues. CDR1 is SGDLS and CDR2 is YYNGEE in the germline V gene. V was clipped by 4 bases and J by 6 bases; unmatched bases: 10. CDR3 nucleotide sequence: TGTGCCAGCAGCCCCCAGACAGGGGGCGGGTTCGAGCAGTACTTC. Translating it yields CASSPQTGGGFEQYF.

This chain links TRBV25-1 with TRBJ2-2, with TRBD1 as a possible D gene (6 bases). The CDR3 is 14 amino acids. V lost 7 bases and J lost 0, with 9 bases in between. The germline V gene has CDR1 MGHDK and CDR2 SYGVNS. CDR3 protein: CASIDRSNTGELFF. Here the CDR3 DNA reads TGTGCCAGCATAGACAGGTCGAACACCGGGGAGCTGTTTTTT.

V and J are TRBV18 and TRBJ1-5; possible D gene TRBD1, 5 bases. Germline CDR1 and CDR2: KGHSH and LQKENI. The V end lost 2 bases, the J end lost 1 base, and 12 bases lay between the germline ends. The CDR3 is 16 residues long. The CDR3 is CASSPNRGISNQPQHF. The DNA of the CDR3 is TGTGCCAGCTCACCAAATAGGGGCATCAGCAATCAGCCCCAGCATTTT.

The V and J genes are TRBV6-6 and TRBJ1-4; D ambiguous. V lost 4 bases, J lost 6 bases, and 15 bases lay in between. The CDR3 has 15 residues. The germline CDR1 and CDR2 sequences are MNHNY and SVGAGI (reference sequence). The CDR3 loop is CASSSILRGDEKLFF. CDR3 sequence (DNA): TGTGCCAGCAGTTCGATCCTTCGCGGCGATGAAAAACTGTTTTTT.

This clone was seen once. J is TRBJ2-7 and V is TRBV6-6; perhaps TRBD1 as D (6 bases). Germline V lookup: CDR1 MNHNY, CDR2 SVGAGI (reference sequence). V was trimmed by 6 bases and J by 2 bases, leaving 17 bases between them. The CDR3 loop spans 15 amino acids. The CDR3 here is CASSSTGTPPYEQYF. The CDR3 region has the DNA TGTGCCAGCAGCTCAACAGGGACCCCTCCCTACGAGCAGTACTTC.

This rearrangement joins TRBV7-3 to TRBJ1-2; TRBD1 matches at 9 bases. V gave up 3 bases and J gave up 8 bases; unmatched junction bases: 10. Germline CDR1 SGHTA, CDR2 FQGTGA. This CDR3 has 15 residues. The CDR3: CASSFSGQGSRGYTF. Written as DNA, the CDR3 is TGTGCCAGCAGCTTCTCGGGACAGGGAAGTAGAGGCTACACCTTC.